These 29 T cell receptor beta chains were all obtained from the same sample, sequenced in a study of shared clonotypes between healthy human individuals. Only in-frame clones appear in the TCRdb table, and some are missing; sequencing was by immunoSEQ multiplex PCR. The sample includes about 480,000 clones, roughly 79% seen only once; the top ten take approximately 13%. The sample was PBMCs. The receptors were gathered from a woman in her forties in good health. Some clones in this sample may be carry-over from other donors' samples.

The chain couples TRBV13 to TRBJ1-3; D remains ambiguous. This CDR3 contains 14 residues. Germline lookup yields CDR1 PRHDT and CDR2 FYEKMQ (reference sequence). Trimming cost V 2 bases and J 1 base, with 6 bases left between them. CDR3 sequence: CASSLQVSGNTIYF. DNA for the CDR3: TGTGCCAGCAGCTTACAGGTTTCTGGAAACACCATATATTTT.

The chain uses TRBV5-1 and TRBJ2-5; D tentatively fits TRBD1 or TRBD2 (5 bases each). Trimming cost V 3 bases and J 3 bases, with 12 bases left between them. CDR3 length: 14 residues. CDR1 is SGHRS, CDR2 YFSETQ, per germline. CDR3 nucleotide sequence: TGCGCCAGCAGCTCGACAGCCGGGGAAGAGACCCAGTACTTC. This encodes CASSSTAGEETQYF.

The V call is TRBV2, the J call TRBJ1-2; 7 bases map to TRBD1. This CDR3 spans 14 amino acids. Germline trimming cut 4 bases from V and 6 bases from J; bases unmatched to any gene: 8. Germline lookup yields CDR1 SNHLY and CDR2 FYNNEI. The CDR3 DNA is TGTGCCAGCAGTGGATTCGGGACAGCAGATGGCTACACCTTC. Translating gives CASSGFGTADGYTF.

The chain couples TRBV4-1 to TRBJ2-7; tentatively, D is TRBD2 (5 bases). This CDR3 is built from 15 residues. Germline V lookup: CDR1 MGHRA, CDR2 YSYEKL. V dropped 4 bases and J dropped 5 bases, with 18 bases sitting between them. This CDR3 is CASSRHLEWENEQYF. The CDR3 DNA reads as TGCGCCAGCAGCCGCCACCTCGAGTGGGAGAACGAGCAGTACTTC.

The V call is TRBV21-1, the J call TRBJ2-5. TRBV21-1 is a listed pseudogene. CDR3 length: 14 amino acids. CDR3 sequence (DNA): TGTGCCAGCAGCAGAAGAAGACGTCAAGAGACCCAGTACTTC. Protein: CASSRRRRQETQYF.

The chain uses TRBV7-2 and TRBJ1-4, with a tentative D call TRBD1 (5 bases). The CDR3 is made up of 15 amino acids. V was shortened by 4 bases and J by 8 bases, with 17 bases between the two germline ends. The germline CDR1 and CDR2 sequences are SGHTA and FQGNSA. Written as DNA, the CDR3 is TGTGCCAGCAGCTCTCCGTCAGGGCAGATCGAAAAACTGTTTTTT. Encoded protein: CASSSPSGQIEKLFF.

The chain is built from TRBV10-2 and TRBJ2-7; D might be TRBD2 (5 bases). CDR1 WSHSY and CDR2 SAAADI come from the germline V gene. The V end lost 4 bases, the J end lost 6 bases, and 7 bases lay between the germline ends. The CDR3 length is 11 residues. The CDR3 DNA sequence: TGCGCCAGCAGTGGGGGAGCCGAGCAGTACTTC. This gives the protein CASSGGAEQYF.

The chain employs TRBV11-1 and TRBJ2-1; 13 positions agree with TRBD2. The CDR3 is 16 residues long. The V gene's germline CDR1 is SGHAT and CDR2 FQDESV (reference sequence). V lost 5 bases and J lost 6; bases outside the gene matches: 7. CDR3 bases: TGTGCCAGCAGCCAAGGGACTAGCGGGGTGAGCAATGAGCAGTTCTTC. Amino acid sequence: CASSQGTSGVSNEQFF.

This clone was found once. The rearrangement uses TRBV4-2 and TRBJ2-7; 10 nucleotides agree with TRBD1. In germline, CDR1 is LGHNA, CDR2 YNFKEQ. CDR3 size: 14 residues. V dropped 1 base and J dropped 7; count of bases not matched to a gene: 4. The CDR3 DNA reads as TGTGCCAGCAGCCAAGGACAGGGGGCAAGGGAGCAGTACTTC. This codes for CASSQGQGAREQYF.

The CDR3 nucleotides read TGTGCCAGCAGTTTTAAGAGGGTCGGGGTCAATCAGCCCCAGCATTTT. Its translation is CASSFKRVGVNQPQHF. The chain joins TRBV28 to TRBJ1-5; D is undetermined. This CDR3 has 16 residues. Per germline, CDR1 MDHEN and CDR2 SYDVKM. V was pared by 3 bases and J by 3 bases, with 15 bases between.

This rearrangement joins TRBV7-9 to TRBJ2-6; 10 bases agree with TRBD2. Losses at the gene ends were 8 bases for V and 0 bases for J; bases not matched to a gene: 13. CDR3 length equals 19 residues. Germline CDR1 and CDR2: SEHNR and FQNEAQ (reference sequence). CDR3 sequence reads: CASWKLAGYANSGANVLTF. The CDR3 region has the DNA TGTGCCAGCTGGAAACTAGCGGGATACGCCAACTCTGGGGCCAACGTCCTGACTTTC.

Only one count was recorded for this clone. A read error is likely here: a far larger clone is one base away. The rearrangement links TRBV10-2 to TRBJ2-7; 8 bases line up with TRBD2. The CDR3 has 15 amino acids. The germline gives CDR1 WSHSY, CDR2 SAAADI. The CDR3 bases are TGCGTCAGCGGGGGAATTTGGGGAAACTCCTACGAGCAGTACTTC. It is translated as CVSGGIWGNSYEQYF.

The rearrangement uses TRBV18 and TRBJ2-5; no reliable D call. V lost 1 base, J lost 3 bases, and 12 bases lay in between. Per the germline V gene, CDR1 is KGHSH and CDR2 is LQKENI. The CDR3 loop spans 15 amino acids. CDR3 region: CASSPLAQTEETQYF. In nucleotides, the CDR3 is TGTGCCAGCTCACCACTAGCACAGACCGAAGAGACCCAGTACTTC.

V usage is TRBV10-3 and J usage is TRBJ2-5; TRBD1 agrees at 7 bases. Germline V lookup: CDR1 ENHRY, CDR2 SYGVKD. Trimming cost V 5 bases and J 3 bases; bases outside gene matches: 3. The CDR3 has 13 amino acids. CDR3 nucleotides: TGTGCCATCAGTCCAGACAGGGAAGAGACCCAGTACTTC. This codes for CAISPDREETQYF.

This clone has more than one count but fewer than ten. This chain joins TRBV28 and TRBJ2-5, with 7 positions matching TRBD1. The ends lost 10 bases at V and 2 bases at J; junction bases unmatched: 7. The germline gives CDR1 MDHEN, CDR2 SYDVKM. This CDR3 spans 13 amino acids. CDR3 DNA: TGTGCCACCTCCCGACAGGGACAAGAGACCCAGTACTTC. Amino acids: CATSRQGQETQYF.

This CDR3 is CASSLGVGPNTGELFF. CDR3 nucleotides: TGTGCCAGCAGCTTAGGTGTTGGACCGAACACCGGGGAGCTGTTTTTT. This sequence joins TRBV7-2 and TRBJ2-2; D unresolved. The CDR3 contains 16 residues. From germline, CDR1 is SGHTA and CDR2 FQGNSA. Trimming took off 1 base at V and 0 bases at J, with 9 bases between the two ends.

CDR3 amino acids: CASSPGLAEQETQYF. CDR3 bases: TGTGCCAGCAGCCCGGGACTAGCGGAACAAGAGACCCAGTACTTC. The V gene is TRBV4-2, the J gene TRBJ2-5; 11 nucleotides match TRBD2. The CDR3 runs 15 residues. The V and J ends lost 4 bases and 2 bases, in that order; junction bases with no gene match: 3. CDR1 LGHNA and CDR2 YNFKEQ come from the germline V gene.

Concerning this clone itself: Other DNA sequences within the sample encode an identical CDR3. In DNA, the CDR3 is TGTGCCAGCAGCCGAGGTGGGACGAACACTGAAGCTTTCTTT. It is translated as CASSRGGTNTEAFF. The J gene is TRBJ1-1, the V gene TRBV6-5; D perhaps matches TRBD1 (5 bases). The CDR3 runs to 14 residues. Per germline, CDR1 MNHEY and CDR2 SVGAGI. Trimming left V 6 bases short and J 1 base short, with 12 bases between.

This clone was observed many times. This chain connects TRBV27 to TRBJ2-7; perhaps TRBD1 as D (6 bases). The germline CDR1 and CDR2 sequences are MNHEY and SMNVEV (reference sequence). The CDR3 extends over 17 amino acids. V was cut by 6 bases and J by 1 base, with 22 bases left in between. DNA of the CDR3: TGTGCCAGCAGCCTCAGGGGCCCACCACCACCTTCCTACGAGCAGTACTTC. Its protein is CASSLRGPPPPSYEQYF.

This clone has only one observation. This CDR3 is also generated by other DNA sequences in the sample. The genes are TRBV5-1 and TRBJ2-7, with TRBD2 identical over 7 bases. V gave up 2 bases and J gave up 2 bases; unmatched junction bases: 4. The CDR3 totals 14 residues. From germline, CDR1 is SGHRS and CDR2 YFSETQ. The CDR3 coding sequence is TGCGCCAGCAGCTTAGGCGGGAGCGCCTACGAGCAGTACTTC. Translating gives CASSLGGSAYEQYF.

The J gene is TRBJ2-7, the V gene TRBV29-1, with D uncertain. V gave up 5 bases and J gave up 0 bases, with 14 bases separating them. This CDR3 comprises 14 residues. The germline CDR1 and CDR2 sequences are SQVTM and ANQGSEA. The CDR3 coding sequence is TGCAGCGTTCGTAAGGACGGAAGCTCCTACGAGCAGTACTTC. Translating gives CSVRKDGSSYEQYF.

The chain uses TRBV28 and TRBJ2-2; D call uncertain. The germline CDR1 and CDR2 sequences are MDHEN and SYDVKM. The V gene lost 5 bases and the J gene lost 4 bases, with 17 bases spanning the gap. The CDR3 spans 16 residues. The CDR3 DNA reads TGTGCCAGCAGTCCTACCCCCCAGGCGACCACCGGGGAGCTGTTTTTT. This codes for CASSPTPQATTGELFF.

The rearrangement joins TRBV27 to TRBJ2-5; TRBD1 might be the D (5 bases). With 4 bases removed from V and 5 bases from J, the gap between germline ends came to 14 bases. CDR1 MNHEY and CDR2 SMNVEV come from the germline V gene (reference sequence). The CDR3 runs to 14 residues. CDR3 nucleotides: TGTGCCAGCAGTTCCTCAGGGTGGGTGGAGACCCAGTACTTC. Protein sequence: CASSSSGWVETQYF.

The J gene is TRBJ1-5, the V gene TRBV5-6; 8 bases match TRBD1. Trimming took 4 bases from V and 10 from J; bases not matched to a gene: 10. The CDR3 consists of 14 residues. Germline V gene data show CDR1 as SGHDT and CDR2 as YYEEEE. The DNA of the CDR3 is TGTGCCAGCAGCCCTTCCCCAGACAGGGGACCCCAGCATTTT. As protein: CASSPSPDRGPQHF.

The DNA of the CDR3 is TGTGCCAGCAGCTTAGGGGGATTGCGGGAAAAACTGTTTTTT. This gives the protein CASSLGGLREKLFF. The J gene is TRBJ1-4, the V gene TRBV7-2; D uncertain. The CDR3 length is 14 residues. Per germline, CDR1 SGHTA and CDR2 FQGNSA. V dropped 1 base and J dropped 8 bases, with 11 bases sitting between them.

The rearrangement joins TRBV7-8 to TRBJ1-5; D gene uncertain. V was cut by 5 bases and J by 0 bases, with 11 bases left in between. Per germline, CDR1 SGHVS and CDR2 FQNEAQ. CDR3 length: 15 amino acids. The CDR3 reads CASSPWSGSNQPQHF. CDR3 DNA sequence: TGTGCCAGCAGCCCCTGGAGCGGTAGCAATCAGCCCCAGCATTTT.

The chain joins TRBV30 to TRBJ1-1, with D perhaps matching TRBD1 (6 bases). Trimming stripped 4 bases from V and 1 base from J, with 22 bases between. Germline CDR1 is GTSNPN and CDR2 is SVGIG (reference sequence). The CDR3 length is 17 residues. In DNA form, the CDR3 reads TGTGCCTGGATGGGGGACATGACGCTCTTGGGGAACACTGAAGCTTTCTTT. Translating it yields CAWMGDMTLLGNTEAFF. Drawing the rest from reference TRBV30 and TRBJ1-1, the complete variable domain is SQTIHQWPATLVQPVGSPLSLECTVEGTSNPNLYWYRQAAGRGLQLLFYSVGIGQISSEVPQNLSASRPQDRQFILSSKKLLLSDSGFYLCAWMGDMTLLGNTEAFFGQGTRLTVV.

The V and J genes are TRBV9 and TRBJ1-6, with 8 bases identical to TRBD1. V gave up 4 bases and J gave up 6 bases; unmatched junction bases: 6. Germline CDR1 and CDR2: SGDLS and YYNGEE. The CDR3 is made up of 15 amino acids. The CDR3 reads CASSLGQGSNSPLHF. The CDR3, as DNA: TGTGCCAGCAGCCTCGGACAGGGTAGTAATTCACCCCTCCACTTT.

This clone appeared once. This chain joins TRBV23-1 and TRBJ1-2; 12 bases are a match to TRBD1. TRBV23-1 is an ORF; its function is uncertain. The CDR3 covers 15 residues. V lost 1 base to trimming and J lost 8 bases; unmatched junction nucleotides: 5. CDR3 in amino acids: CASSQYRDRGLGYTF. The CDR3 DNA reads TGCGCCAGCAGTCAATACCGGGACAGGGGGCTCGGCTACACCTTC.